This T cell receptor beta chain was sequenced for a study of T cell responses to AZD1222 COVID-19 vaccine. Profiling relied on immunoSEQ multiplex PCR, and the TCRdb table lists in-frame clones only, not all of them. The table includes some 160,000 clones, 93% detected once. Germline CDR1 MNHEY, CDR2 SMNVEV (reference sequence). This CDR3 has 15 amino acids. V gave up 0 bases and J gave up 4 bases; unmatched junction bases: 4. Notes on the study in general: It should be noted that donors were predominantly white British and more often female, and clonal diversity was possibly underestimated. Two AZD1222 administrations were followed by greater Spike-specific TCR breadth and depth.

About this clone: The antigen remains unidentified.

Sequencing used peripheral blood, obtained on day 0 of AZD1222 vaccination. The chain recombines TRBV27 with TRBJ1-1, with 8 bases aligning to TRBD1. The origin of this receptor is an adult in good health. The CDR3 nucleotides read TGTGCCAGCAGTTTATCGAGTACAGGGGGCACTGAAGCTTTCTTT. Translated: CASSLSSTGGTEAFF.